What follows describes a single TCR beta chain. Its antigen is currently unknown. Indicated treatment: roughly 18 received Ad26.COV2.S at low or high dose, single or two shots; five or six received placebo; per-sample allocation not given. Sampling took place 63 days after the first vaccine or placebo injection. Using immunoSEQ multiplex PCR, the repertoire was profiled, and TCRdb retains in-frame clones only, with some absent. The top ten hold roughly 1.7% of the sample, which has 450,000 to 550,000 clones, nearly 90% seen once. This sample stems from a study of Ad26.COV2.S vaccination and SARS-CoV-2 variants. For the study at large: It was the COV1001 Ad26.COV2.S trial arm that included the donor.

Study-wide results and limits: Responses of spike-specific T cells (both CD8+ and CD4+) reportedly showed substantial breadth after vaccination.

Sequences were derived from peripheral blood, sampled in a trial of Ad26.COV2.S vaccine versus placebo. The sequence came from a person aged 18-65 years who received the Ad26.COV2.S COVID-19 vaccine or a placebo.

This CDR3 reads CASSPSTQPQHF. Written as DNA, the CDR3 is TGTGCCAGCAGTCCGTCCACTCAGCCCCAGCATTTT. The chain has TRBV6-2 or TRBV6-3 and TRBJ1-5; D unresolved. The CDR3 is 12 residues long. In germline, CDR1 is MNHEY, CDR2 SVGEGT. V dropped 5 bases and J dropped 6 bases, with 8 bases sitting between them.